Listed below are T cell receptor beta chains from one sample, sequenced in a study of blood T cell repertoires in COVID-19. The assay was immunoSEQ multiplex PCR, and TCRdb's table has in-frame clones only and misses some. Of 300,000 to 350,000 clones listed, 87% were seen once; the top ten hold approximately 9%. The sequenced material came from PBMCs or T cells enriched from blood (not recorded which). These receptors all come from a woman aged 18-29 years who had recovered from COVID-19. CDR3s include the opening cysteine and the closing phenylalanine or tryptophan. Each record gives: J gene, V gene, clone size, CDR3 length, D gene, CDR3 DNA, CDR3 protein. D genes are given only for firm matches. Some rows mark clone size as missing; the rest say once, few, many or name a class of expanded clone.

TRBJ1-1	TRBV2	.	17	TRBD1	TGTGCCAGCAGTGGGGTTAGGGGGCTTAGAATGAACACTGAAGCTTTCTTT	CASSGVRGLRMNTEAFF
TRBJ1-2	TRBV5-1	.	15	.	TGCGCCAGCAGCGGAATACAGACCCATGGCTATGGCTACACCTTC	CASSGIQTHGYGYTF
TRBJ1-5	TRBV27	.	15	.	TGTGCCAGCAGTTTATCAGGACAGAACAATCAGCCCCAGCATTTT	CASSLSGQNNQPQHF
TRBJ2-1	TRBV2	.	10	.	TGTGCCAGCCCACGGGAGTTTGAGTTCTTC	CASPREFEFF
TRBJ2-7	TRBV29-1	.	14	.	TGCAGCGTTTCAAACGGGACTTCAAGGGGCGAGCAGTACTTC	CSVSNGTSRGEQYF
TRBJ2-2	TRBV2	few	11	.	TGTGCCAGCAGAAACTACGGGGAGCTGTTTTTT	CASRNYGELFF
TRBJ2-1	TRBV27	.	15	TRBD2	TGTGCCAGCAGTCTAGGGACTAGCGGGAGAATTGAGCAGTTCTTC	CASSLGTSGRIEQFF
TRBJ2-7	TRBV7-9	.	16	.	TGTGCCAGCAGCTCCCCTGGACAGCCAACGTACTACGAGCAGTACTTC	CASSSPGQPTYYEQYF
TRBJ1-1	TRBV6-4	.	13	.	TGTGCCAGCAGCCCCAGGGAGGGCACTGAAGCTTTCTTT	CASSPREGTEAFF
TRBJ1-2	TRBV3-1/TRBV3-2	.	14	TRBD1	TGTGCCAGCAGCCAAGACAAGGGGGCCAATGGCTACACCTTC	CASSQDKGANGYTF
TRBJ1-2	TRBV7-3	.	14	.	TGTGCCAGCAGCTCAGCACCTACAGTGTATGGCTACACCTTC	CASSSAPTVYGYTF
TRBJ1-5	TRBV5-4	.	18	TRBD1	TGTGCCAGCAGCTTGGGGGACAGGGGGCAAATTAGCAATCAGCCCCAGCATTTT	CASSLGDRGQISNQPQHF
TRBJ1-1	TRBV19	.	16	.	TGTGCCAGTAGTGTCCCCTCCGGGGGGCCTGGGGCTGAAGCTTTCTTT	CASSVPSGGPGAEAFF